The 21 T cell receptor beta chains in this list originate from one sample, sequenced in a study of cytomegalovirus exposure and HLA in healthy donors. Use of 60 Vbeta and 13 Jbeta primers characterized the PCR. The repertoire was sequenced with immunoSEQ multiplex PCR; TCRdb's copy has only in-frame clones and lacks some. Of under 200,000 clones listed, roughly four fifths are singletons. Sequencing was performed on PBMCs. The receptors come from a woman under 30 in good health and CMV-seronegative.

This clone has only a few counts. V and J are TRBV5-6 and TRBJ1-1; D remains ambiguous. The length of the CDR3 is 14 residues. Germline V CDR1 and CDR2: SGHDT, YYEEEE. V lost 4 bases and J 4 bases, leaving 14 bases between the germline ends. CDR3 sequence: CASSDVGGITEAFF. The CDR3 DNA follows: TGTGCCAGCAGCGACGTCGGAGGAATCACTGAAGCTTTCTTT.

This clone was counted a single time. The chain joins TRBV4-1 to TRBJ2-3; a possible D gene is TRBD2 (7 bases). Trimming removed 3 bases at V and 2 bases at J, with 15 bases between. Germline assignment: CDR1 MGHRA and CDR2 YSYEKL. This CDR3 contains 16 residues. CDR3 DNA sequence: TGCGCCAGCAGCCACCAAGGGAGGGGGAACACAGATACGCAGTATTTT. This encodes CASSHQGRGNTDTQYF.

This chain connects TRBV27 to TRBJ2-5; D uncertain. The assigned J gene may be wrong: the sequence end matches TRBJ2-7 better. Germline assignment: CDR1 MNHEY and CDR2 SMNVEV (reference sequence). This CDR3 comprises 13 residues. The CDR3 sequence: CASSHRASYEQYF. As DNA, the CDR3 is TGTGCCAGCAGTCATAGAGCCTCCTACGAGCAGTACTTC.

The CDR3 DNA is TGTGCCAGCAGCGTTACCGGGACAGACAATGAAAAACTGTTTTTT. Translation: CASSVTGTDNEKLFF. This rearrangement joins TRBV5-4 to TRBJ1-4; 7 nucleotides align to TRBD1. The CDR3 loop spans 15 amino acids. Per germline, CDR1 SGHNT and CDR2 YYREEE (reference sequence). Unmatched junction bases numbered 8, after V lost 4 bases and J lost 5 bases.

The chain uses TRBV7-8 and TRBJ1-2, with D maybe TRBD1 (5 bases). CDR1 SGHVS and CDR2 FQNEAQ come from the germline V gene. V was shortened by 4 bases and J by 3 bases, with 15 bases between the two germline ends. The CDR3 length is 15 residues. CDR3 loop: CASSSAAGQYYGYTF. DNA of the CDR3: TGTGCCAGCAGCTCGGCTGCAGGGCAGTACTATGGCTACACCTTC. The whole variable domain, remainder taken from reference TRBV7-8 and TRBJ1-2, is GAGVSQSPRYKVAKRGQDVALRCDPISGHVSLFWYQQALGQGPEFLTYFQNEAQLDKSGLPSDRFFAERPEGSVSTLKIQRTQQEDSAVYLCASSSAAGQYYGYTFGSGTRLTVV.

This sequence joins TRBV12-5 and TRBJ1-1, with 7 positions matching TRBD1. CDR1 is LGHNT, CDR2 FRNRAP, per germline. V was pared by 6 bases and J by 1 base, with 11 bases of the junction left unmatched. This CDR3 comprises 16 residues. CDR3 sequence (DNA): TGTGCTAGTGGCGAGAAGACAGGGCCCCCGAACACTGAAGCTTTCTTT. Its translation is CASGEKTGPPNTEAFF.

This clone was found once. The junction departs from the called germline gene at one end, perhaps through a read error. This sample also contains other DNA sequences that code for the same CDR3. V is TRBV30 and J is TRBJ2-2, with 8 positions matching TRBD2. This CDR3 has 17 amino acids. Germline assignment: CDR1 GTSNPN and CDR2 SVGIG (reference sequence). The CDR3 is CAWSVGSGSPNTGELFF. The CDR3 DNA reads as TGTGCCTGGAGTGTTGGAAGCGGGAGCCCGAACACTGGGGAGCTGTTTTTT.

The chain employs TRBV10-1 and TRBJ2-5; the D gene is possibly TRBD2 (5 bases). In germline, CDR1 is WNHNN, CDR2 SYGVQD (reference sequence). Trimming took off 4 bases at V and 0 bases at J, with 12 bases between the two ends. The CDR3 covers 15 residues. The CDR3 DNA follows: TGCGCCAGCAGTGCCAGCGGTGGGTACCAAGAGACCCAGTACTTC. Its protein is CASSASGGYQETQYF.

The V and J genes are TRBV27 and TRBJ2-7, with 8 nucleotides matching TRBD2. V lost 6 bases and J lost 0; bases outside the gene matches: 7. Germline V gives CDR1 MNHEY, CDR2 SMNVEV (reference sequence). CDR3 size: 15 residues. Written as DNA, the CDR3 is TGTGCCAGCAGACGGGAGGGCCTGTTCTCCTACGAGCAGTACTTC. This sequence encodes CASRREGLFSYEQYF.

This clone was recorded once. The V call is TRBV5-1, the J call TRBJ2-5, with TRBD2 matching over 9 bases. The CDR3 covers 15 residues. Germline V gives CDR1 SGHRS, CDR2 YFSETQ. V lost 3 bases to trimming and J lost 2 bases; unmatched junction nucleotides: 5. CDR3 sequence: CASSSLSGGQETQYF. CDR3 DNA: TGCGCCAGCAGCTCGCTTAGCGGGGGACAAGAGACCCAGTACTTC. Looking up the rest from reference TRBV5-1 and TRBJ2-5 gives the full variable domain: KAGVTQTPRYLIKTRGQQVTLSCSPISGHRSVSWYQQTPGQGLQFLFEYFSETQRNKGNFPGRFSGRQFSNSRSEMNVSTLELGDSALYLCASSSLSGGQETQYFGPGTRLLVL.

The chain joins TRBV5-6 to TRBJ1-2; D unresolved. V gave up 5 bases and J gave up 4 bases, with 9 bases separating them. The CDR3 runs 12 residues. Germline V gene lookup returns CDR1 SGHDT and CDR2 YYEEEE. CDR3 amino acids: CASRVGSYGYTF. The CDR3 DNA is TGTGCCAGCAGGGTGGGCAGCTATGGCTACACCTTC.

This clone turned up a few times. The chain recombines TRBV5-1 with TRBJ2-1, with 9 positions matching TRBD1. In germline, CDR1 is SGHRS, CDR2 YFSETQ. CDR3 size: 17 residues. Trimming removed 3 bases from V and 10 bases from J; junction bases left unmatched: 17. The CDR3 sequence is CASSSSPSGTGRREQFF. The CDR3, as DNA: TGCGCCAGCAGCTCCTCCCCGTCGGGGACAGGGAGGAGGGAGCAGTTCTTC.

As concerns this clone: This same CDR3 is encoded by further DNA sequences in the sample. The CDR3 loop reads CASSFRGGEETQYF. In DNA, the CDR3 is TGTGCCAGCAGCTTTAGGGGGGGAGAAGAGACCCAGTACTTC. The chain uses TRBV7-9 and TRBJ2-5, with TRBD2 as a possible D gene (7 bases). The CDR3 is made up of 14 amino acids. The V gene lost 3 bases and the J gene lost 3 bases, with 11 bases spanning the gap. From germline, CDR1 is SEHNR and CDR2 FQNEAQ (reference sequence).

This clone was seen a single time. The V gene is TRBV2, the J gene TRBJ2-5, with D tentatively TRBD2 (6 bases). The CDR3 covers 16 residues. Germline CDR1 is SNHLY and CDR2 is FYNNEI. The V end was cut by 0 bases, the J end by 4 bases, with 15 bases between. CDR3 in amino acids: CASSEALGGSGETQYF. DNA for the CDR3: TGTGCCAGCAGTGAAGCGCTTGGGGGGAGTGGAGAGACCCAGTACTTC.

The chain couples TRBV5-1 to TRBJ2-7; 8 bases are shared with TRBD2. Germline CDR1 and CDR2: SGHRS and YFSETQ. The J segment lost 4 bases and the V segment lost 0 bases, leaving 6 bases of the junction unmatched. This CDR3 comprises 15 residues. In DNA, the CDR3 is TGCGCCAGCAGCTTGGCAGGGACTAGAGGTTACGAGCAGTACTTC. This codes for CASSLAGTRGYEQYF.

The chain employs TRBV4-1 and TRBJ2-5, with 11 bases that match TRBD1. The DNA end is a closer match to TRBJ2-7, so the J assignment may be wrong. This CDR3 is 16 amino acids long. CDR1 MGHRA and CDR2 YSYEKL come from the germline V gene. CDR3 nucleotide sequence: TGCGCCAGCAGCCAAGGGCCCGGGACAGGGGGGGGCGAGCAGTACTTC. Translation: CASSQGPGTGGGEQYF.

The chain couples TRBV19 to TRBJ2-3; possibly TRBD2 for D (5 bases). The germline V and J ends were trimmed by 7 bases and 0 bases, with 11 bases remaining between them. CDR1 LNHDA and CDR2 SQIVND come from the germline V gene (reference sequence). This CDR3 has 14 amino acids. The CDR3 protein is CASKARASTDTQYF. In DNA, the CDR3 is TGTGCCAGTAAGGCGCGGGCTAGCACAGATACGCAGTATTTT. The full variable domain, with the rest looked up from reference TRBV19 and TRBJ2-3, is DGGITQSPKYLFRKEGQNVTLSCEQNLNHDAMYWYRQDPGQGLRLIYYSQIVNDFQKGDIAEGYSVSREKKESFPLTVTSAQKNPTAFYLCASKARASTDTQYFGPGTRLTVL.

This clone was picked up one time. The chain carries TRBV7-9 and TRBJ2-7, with TRBD2 matching 8 bases. J was trimmed by 7 bases and V by 5 bases; bases with no gene match: 13. This CDR3 comprises 15 residues. CDR1 and CDR2 from the germline V gene are SEHNR and FQNEAQ (reference sequence). CDR3 region: CASSRGGEREWEQYF. The CDR3 DNA sequence: TGTGCCAGCAGCAGAGGAGGGGAGCGGGAGTGGGAGCAGTACTTC.

The chain couples TRBV15 to TRBJ2-5, with 11 bases fitting TRBD2. The V and J ends lost 4 bases and 7 bases, in that order; junction bases with no gene match: 8. The CDR3 consists of 15 residues. The germline gives CDR1 LNHNV, CDR2 YYDKDF (reference sequence). CDR3 in DNA: TGTGCCACCAGCACCGTTAGGCTAGCGGGAGGGACCCAGTACTTC. Its translation: CATSTVRLAGGTQYF.

The chain has TRBV6-1 and TRBJ2-3; 10 bases align to TRBD2. CDR3 length: 15 amino acids. Looked up from germline, CDR1 is MNHNS and CDR2 is SASEGT. V dropped 1 base and J dropped 4; count of bases not matched to a gene: 2. The CDR3 DNA sequence: TGTGCCAGCAGTGAAGTGCTAGCGGGAGCAGATACGCAGTATTTT. This encodes CASSEVLAGADTQYF.

CDR3 in amino acids: CASSLAAGVNTEAFF. The CDR3, as DNA: TGCGCCAGCAGCTTGGCAGCAGGGGTGAACACTGAAGCTTTCTTT. The V call is TRBV5-1, the J call TRBJ1-1, with D tentatively TRBD1 (6 bases). V lost 0 bases to trimming and J lost 0 bases, with 9 bases between them. Germline assignment: CDR1 SGHRS and CDR2 YFSETQ. The CDR3 length is 15 residues.